These 23 T cell receptor beta chains share one sample of origin, sequenced in a study of T and B cells in COVID-19 patients. Each TRB amplification used roughly 240-550 ng of genomic DNA from blood. BIOMED2 TRB-A/B primer pools were used in multiplex TRB PCR. TCRdb used MiXCR to reprocess the multiplex PCR reads, holding one entry per CDR3 protein. The repertoire holds about 5,100 distinct CDR3 sequences, with over 20% as singletons. Source material: blood. These receptors were obtained from a human donor with active COVID-19.

The rearrangement links TRBV25-1 to TRBJ2-1; D uncertain. The V end was cut by 7 bases, the J end by 0 bases, with 10 bases between. The CDR3 covers 14 residues. CDR1 MGHDK and CDR2 SYGVNS come from the germline V gene. The CDR3 nucleotides are TGTGCCAGCATACCCGCGCACTCCTACAATGAGCAGTTCTTC. Amino acids: CASIPAHSYNEQFF.

This clonotype is termed medium-sized. CDR3 loop: CASSFGRRETQYF. The CDR3 DNA sequence: TGTGCCAGCAGTTTTGGTAGACGGGAGACCCAGTACTTC. This rearrangement joins TRBV12-3 or TRBV12-4 to TRBJ2-5; D gene ambiguous. The V gene lost 3 bases and the J gene lost 5 bases, with 10 bases spanning the gap. The CDR3 covers 13 residues.

This clonotype counts as medium-sized (0.01 to 0.1%). The chain employs TRBV6-5 and TRBJ1-2; 10 bases align to TRBD1. CDR1 and CDR2 from the germline V gene are MNHEY and SVGAGI. The CDR3 covers 15 residues. Trimming cost V 2 bases and J 8 bases; bases outside gene matches: 8. This CDR3 reads CASSYAFRQGAGYTF. As DNA, the CDR3 is TGTGCCAGCAGTTACGCTTTTAGACAGGGGGCGGGCTACACCTTC.

This clonotype is deemed medium-sized. The chain carries TRBV13 and TRBJ2-7; 8 positions agree with TRBD2. Trimming cost V 4 bases and J 3 bases; bases outside gene matches: 11. The CDR3 spans 16 residues. Germline CDR1 reads PRHDT; CDR2 reads FYEKMQ (reference sequence). The CDR3 loop is CASSSLGLLADYEQYF. CDR3 DNA: TGTGCCAGCAGCTCCCTTGGGTTACTAGCGGACTACGAGCAGTACTTC.

As DNA, the CDR3 is TGCAGTGCTAGGACCGCAGGGGTCTATGGCTACACCTTC. Its translation: CSARTAGVYGYTF. V gene TRBV20-1 combines with J gene TRBJ1-2, with D perhaps matching TRBD1 (6 bases). This CDR3 is built from 13 residues. Trimming stripped 3 bases from V and 4 bases from J, with 12 bases between. Germline CDR1 DFQATT, CDR2 SNEGSKA (reference sequence).

This clonotype has a handful of counts. The CDR3 sequence is CASSSTELEGYTF. CDR3 nucleotide sequence: TGTGCCAGCAGCTCGACAGAACTAGAAGGCTACACCTTC. This rearrangement joins TRBV7-9 to TRBJ1-2; TRBD1 might be the D (5 bases). Germline CDR1 reads SEHNR; CDR2 reads FQNEAQ (reference sequence). The CDR3 has 13 residues. Trimming pared 4 bases from V and 8 bases from J, leaving 14 bases between.

The chain links TRBV20-1 to TRBJ1-2; 7 nucleotides line up with TRBD1. The V gene's germline CDR1 is DFQATT and CDR2 SNEGSKA (reference sequence). This CDR3 contains 14 residues. V lost 3 bases and J lost 10; bases outside the gene matches: 14. In DNA, the CDR3 is TGCAGTGCTAGGCAAACCGACAGGGTATCTGACTACACCTTC. Its protein is CSARQTDRVSDYTF.

The rearrangement links TRBV5-1 to TRBJ1-6; D gene uncertain. From germline, CDR1 is SGHRS and CDR2 YFSETQ. This CDR3 is built from 13 residues. With 5 bases removed from V and 5 bases from J, the gap between germline ends came to 8 bases. CDR3 bases: TGCGCCAGCAGGCCAGTGGATAATTCACCCCTCCACTTT. Its translation is CASRPVDNSPLHF.

The J gene is TRBJ2-1, the V gene TRBV20-1, with 7 bases fitting TRBD2. J lost 4 bases, V lost 4 bases, and 4 bases had no gene match. The CDR3 is made up of 13 amino acids. Germline V gene lookup returns CDR1 DFQATT and CDR2 SNEGSKA (reference sequence). For the CDR3, the DNA is TGCAGTGCTATCGGCGGGGGTTACAATGAGCAGTTCTTC. It codes for CSAIGGGYNEQFF.

This clonotype has ten or more counts. The chain couples TRBV11-2 to TRBJ2-5; tentatively, D is TRBD1 (5 bases). This CDR3 contains 13 residues. Germline V lookup: CDR1 SGHAT, CDR2 FQNNGV. Trimming left V 0 bases short and J 7 bases short, with 9 bases between. The CDR3 spells CASSLEGAATQYF. As DNA, the CDR3 is TGTGCCAGCAGCTTAGAAGGGGCCGCGACCCAGTACTTC.

This clonotype is termed large. The rearrangement joins TRBV11-1 to TRBJ2-7; TRBD1 agrees at 8 bases. The CDR3 is made up of 14 amino acids. CDR1 and CDR2 from the germline V gene are SGHAT and FQDESV (reference sequence). Unmatched junction bases numbered 4, after V lost 4 bases and J lost 2 bases. The CDR3 sequence: CASSYRQGTYEQYF. In nucleotides, the CDR3 is TGTGCCAGCAGCTACCGACAGGGGACCTACGAGCAGTACTTC.

This clonotype was observed a handful of times. The rearrangement uses TRBV28 and TRBJ2-2; 8 bases are a match to TRBD2. V lost 3 bases and J lost 0; bases outside the gene matches: 12. This CDR3 is 19 amino acids long. From germline, CDR1 is MDHEN and CDR2 SYDVKM. Here the CDR3 DNA reads TGTGCCAGCAGTTTCTCCCCATGGGTTAGCGGGACGAACACCGGGGAGCTGTTTTTT. This translates into CASSFSPWVSGTNTGELFF. Full variable domain (remainder filled in from reference TRBV28 and TRBJ2-2): DVKVTQSSRYLVKRTGEKVFLECVQDMDHENMFWYRQDPGLGLRLIYFSYDVKMKEKGDIPEGYSVSREKKERFSLILESASTNQTSMYLCASSFSPWVSGTNTGELFFGEGSRLTVL.

The chain has TRBV7-2 and TRBJ2-7, with D possibly TRBD1 on 5 matching bases. Germline values: CDR1 SGHTA, CDR2 FQGNSA. V was trimmed by 5 bases and J by 4 bases, leaving 12 bases between them. The CDR3 length is 13 residues. This CDR3 reads CASSVQTEYEQYF. CDR3 nucleotide sequence: TGTGCCAGCAGCGTCCAGACAGAGTACGAGCAGTACTTC.

This clonotype is judged large (0.1 to 1%). This chain joins TRBV19 and TRBJ2-5; D gene unclear. Trimming cost V 6 bases and J 2 bases, with 4 bases left between them. CDR3 length: 11 amino acids. From germline, CDR1 is LNHDA and CDR2 SQIVND (reference sequence). The CDR3 nucleotides read TGTGCCAGTAGAGAACAAGAGACCCAGTACTTC. Amino acids: CASREQETQYF. Complete variable domain (other parts from reference TRBV19 and TRBJ2-5): DGGITQSPKYLFRKEGQNVTLSCEQNLNHDAMYWYRQDPGQGLRLIYYSQIVNDFQKGDIAEGYSVSREKKESFPLTVTSAQKNPTAFYLCASREQETQYFGPGTRLLVL.

This rearrangement joins TRBV28 to TRBJ2-3; 7 bases match TRBD1. With V trimmed by 4 bases and J by 2 bases, 6 bases remained unmatched. CDR1 MDHEN and CDR2 SYDVKM come from the germline V gene. This CDR3 is 15 amino acids long. The CDR3 sequence is CASSYGQVYTDTQYF. The CDR3 DNA reads as TGTGCCAGCAGTTATGGACAGGTATACACAGATACGCAGTATTTT.

This clonotype was recorded a few times. The chain links TRBV20-1 to TRBJ1-2, with a tentative D call TRBD1 (5 bases). The CDR3 has 14 residues. Germline CDR1 is DFQATT and CDR2 is SNEGSKA (reference sequence). The germline V and J ends were trimmed by 3 bases and 8 bases, with 19 bases remaining between them. The CDR3 loop reads CSASGQGTRGGYTF. The CDR3 DNA sequence: TGCAGTGCTAGCGGGCAGGGAACACGAGGAGGCTACACCTTC.

In this sample, this clonotype turned up a few times. This chain connects TRBV12-3 or TRBV12-4 to TRBJ1-2; 7 bases align to TRBD1. The V segment lost 6 bases and the J segment 4 bases; nucleotides outside the gene matches: 11. The CDR3 is made up of 15 amino acids. CDR3 sequence reads: CASRPRQGGIYGYTF. The CDR3 coding sequence is TGTGCCAGCAGGCCTCGACAGGGAGGAATCTATGGCTACACCTTC.

The rearrangement links TRBV20-1 to TRBJ2-7, with 9 bases fitting TRBD1. Unmatched junction bases numbered 6, after V lost 4 bases and J lost 2 bases. The CDR3 covers 14 residues. The germline V gene has CDR1 DFQATT and CDR2 SNEGSKA (reference sequence). The CDR3 loop reads CSATGTGRPYEQYF. CDR3 sequence (DNA): TGCAGTGCTACCGGGACAGGGCGGCCCTACGAGCAGTACTTC.

The table lists this clonotype with many counts. The chain links TRBV6-2 or TRBV6-3 to TRBJ2-7; D unresolved. CDR1 and CDR2 (germline): MNHEY, SVGEGT. V lost 0 bases, J lost 3 bases, and 9 bases lay in between. The CDR3 totals 14 residues. Here the CDR3 reads CASSYSDLVYEQYF. As DNA, the CDR3 is TGTGCCAGCAGTTACTCAGATTTAGTCTACGAGCAGTACTTC.

This clonotype was recorded a few times. The rearrangement links TRBV11-2 to TRBJ2-1; a weak D match, TRBD1 (7 bases). Deletions cut 4 bases from V and 4 bases from J, with 14 bases between. Per the germline V gene, CDR1 is SGHAT and CDR2 is FQNNGV. This CDR3 is built from 15 residues. Here the CDR3 DNA reads TGTGCCAGCAGCTCTGGGGGGACAGTATACAATGAGCAGTTCTTC. It yields the protein CASSSGGTVYNEQFF.

This clonotype was picked up a small number of times. This chain links TRBV20-1 with TRBJ1-4, with D possibly matching TRBD1 (6 bases). V was cut by 0 bases and J by 0 bases, with 8 bases left in between. The germline gives CDR1 DFQATT, CDR2 SNEGSKA (reference sequence). The CDR3 runs 15 residues. This CDR3 reads CSARDDRTTNEKLFF. For the CDR3, the DNA is TGCAGTGCTAGAGATGACAGGACAACTAATGAAAAACTGTTTTTT.

The rearrangement uses TRBV6-6 and TRBJ2-5, with 14 bases identical to TRBD2. With 5 bases clipped from V and 5 bases from J, the junction kept 7 bases outside the gene matches. The CDR3 runs 16 residues. Per the germline V gene, CDR1 is MNHNY and CDR2 is SVGAGI (reference sequence). The CDR3 sequence: CASSGPGLAGVETQYF. CDR3 in DNA: TGTGCCAGCAGTGGCCCGGGACTAGCGGGAGTGGAGACCCAGTACTTC.

This clonotype ranks as medium-sized. The chain couples TRBV19 to TRBJ2-5, with D maybe TRBD1 (6 bases). V was trimmed by 7 bases and J by 1 base, leaving 16 bases between them. CDR3 length: 15 amino acids. Per germline, CDR1 LNHDA and CDR2 SQIVND (reference sequence). The CDR3: CASTRKGDPQETQYF. The CDR3 DNA is TGTGCCAGTACCCGCAAGGGGGACCCCCAAGAGACCCAGTACTTC.